Listed below are T cell receptor beta chains from one sample, sequenced in a study of blood T cell repertoires in COVID-19. Libraries were prepared by immunoSEQ multiplex PCR; TCRdb keeps only in-frame clonotypes and omits some of them. The sample shows tens of thousands of clones, just over 85% of them seen only once. Sequencing was carried out using peripheral blood. These receptors originate from a man aged 70 or older with acute or convalescent COVID-19. The CDR3 runs from the conserved cysteine through the conserved F or W. The order of the fields is clone size, V gene, J gene, D gene, CDR3 protein, CDR3 DNA. D genes are given only for firm matches. Expanded clones are given a class, and other clones once, few, many or no size at all.

NA	TRBV28	TRBJ2-1	TRBD1	CASGSGTAYNEQFF	TGTGCCAGCGGCTCCGGGACAGCATACAATGAGCAGTTCTTC
NA	TRBV5-1	TRBJ1-4	TRBD1	CASSLGGTGSWIEKLFF	TGCGCCAGCAGCTTGGGAGGGACAGGGTCATGGATTGAAAAACTGTTTTTT
NA	TRBV5-4	TRBJ1-1	TRBD1	CASSLDRAATEAFF	TGTGCCAGCAGCCTCGACAGGGCGGCGACTGAAGCTTTCTTT
NA	TRBV7-9	TRBJ1-6	NA	CASSPQTPREPLHF	TGTGCCAGCAGCCCTCAGACCCCTCGGGAACCCCTCCACTTT
NA	TRBV18	TRBJ2-1	NA	CASSPPAGGYNEQFF	TGTGCCAGCTCACCCCCGGCAGGGGGGTACAATGAGCAGTTCTTC
once	TRBV7-6	TRBJ1-1	NA	CASSLGNSPNTEAFF	TGTGCCAGCAGCTTAGGCAACAGCCCGAACACTGAAGCTTTCTTT
NA	TRBV6-5	TRBJ1-2	TRBD1	CASSRSTGERGYTF	TGTGCCAGCAGCCGTTCGACAGGGGAGCGTGGCTACACCTTC
NA	TRBV5-1	TRBJ2-1	TRBD2	CASSLRGLADEQFF	TGCGCCAGCAGCTTGCGTGGGCTAGCGGATGAGCAGTTCTTC
NA	TRBV6-1	TRBJ1-2	NA	CASSEAQSVIYGYTF	TGTGCCAGCAGTGAAGCGCAGTCAGTCATCTATGGCTACACCTTC
NA	TRBV6-5	TRBJ1-1	NA	CASSYSRGGNTEAFF	TGTGCCAGCAGTTACTCCAGAGGGGGGAACACTGAAGCTTTCTTT
NA	TRBV27	TRBJ1-4	TRBD1	CASRYRGPATNEKLFF	TGTGCCAGCAGATACAGGGGCCCTGCAACTAATGAAAAACTGTTTTTT
NA	TRBV24-1	TRBJ2-5	TRBD2	CATSDRTSGPETQYF	TGTGCCACCAGTGACAGGACTAGCGGGCCAGAGACCCAGTACTTC
NA	TRBV5-4	TRBJ2-2	NA	CASSLGQFGGELFF	TGTGCCAGCAGCTTGGGACAGTTCGGCGGGGAGCTGTTTTTT
NA	TRBV4-1	TRBJ2-2	TRBD1	CASTPGQQNTGELFF	TGCGCCAGCACTCCGGGACAGCAGAACACCGGGGAGCTGTTTTTT
NA	TRBV7-2	TRBJ2-7	NA	CASSLASTSYEQYF	TGTGCCAGCAGCTTAGCCAGTACCTCCTACGAGCAGTACTTC
NA	TRBV5-1	TRBJ1-1	TRBD1	CASSREGTGGYGTEAFF	TGCGCCAGCAGCCGAGAAGGGACAGGGGGATATGGAACTGAAGCTTTCTTT
NA	TRBV9	TRBJ1-3	TRBD1	CASSGGTAGPGNTIYF	TGTGCCAGCAGCGGAGGGACAGCCGGACCTGGAAACACCATATATTTT
NA	TRBV3-1/TRBV3-2	TRBJ1-6	NA	CASSQGPVENSPLHF	TGTGCCAGCAGCCAAGGTCCAGTCGAAAATTCACCCCTCCACTTT
NA	TRBV6-2/TRBV6-3	TRBJ1-5	TRBD1	CASSLKDRGNQPQHF	TGTGCCAGCAGTTTAAAGGACAGGGGCAATCAGCCCCAGCATTTT
NA	TRBV10-2	TRBJ1-6	NA	CASGPGGNSPLHF	TGCGCCAGCGGGCCAGGAGGGAATTCACCCCTCCACTTT
NA	TRBV24-1	TRBJ2-5	TRBD2	CATSDLGQATSGRVSETQYF	TGTGCCACCAGTGATTTGGGCCAGGCAACTAGCGGGAGGGTTTCAGAGACCCAGTACTTC
NA	TRBV7-3	TRBJ2-1	NA	CASSLMGDEQFF	TGTGCCAGCAGCCTAATGGGCGATGAGCAGTTCTTC
NA	TRBV5-8	TRBJ2-3	TRBD1	CASSFSGTGPDTQYF	TGTGCCAGCAGCTTCTCCGGGACAGGTCCAGATACGCAGTATTTT
NA	TRBV30	TRBJ2-7	TRBD2	CAWSVVLQRRQRESPEEQYF	TGTGCCTGGAGTGTGGTCCTCCAACGCCGGCAGCGGGAGTCTCCGGAGGAGCAGTACTTC
NA	TRBV15	TRBJ2-7	NA	CATSPSQASGYEQYF	TGTGCCACCAGCCCTTCTCAGGCGTCTGGCTACGAGCAGTACTTC
NA	TRBV29-1	TRBJ2-5	TRBD2	CSVSPSGGAETQYF	TGCAGCGTCTCTCCAAGCGGGGGGGCAGAGACCCAGTACTTC
NA	TRBV4-1	TRBJ1-6	TRBD1	CASSQYGQGTNSPLHF	TGCGCCAGCAGCCAATATGGACAGGGTACTAATTCACCCCTCCACTTT
NA	TRBV5-8	TRBJ1-2	NA	CASSLGQGKHYGYTF	TGTGCCAGCAGCTTGGGGCAGGGGAAGCACTATGGCTACACCTTC